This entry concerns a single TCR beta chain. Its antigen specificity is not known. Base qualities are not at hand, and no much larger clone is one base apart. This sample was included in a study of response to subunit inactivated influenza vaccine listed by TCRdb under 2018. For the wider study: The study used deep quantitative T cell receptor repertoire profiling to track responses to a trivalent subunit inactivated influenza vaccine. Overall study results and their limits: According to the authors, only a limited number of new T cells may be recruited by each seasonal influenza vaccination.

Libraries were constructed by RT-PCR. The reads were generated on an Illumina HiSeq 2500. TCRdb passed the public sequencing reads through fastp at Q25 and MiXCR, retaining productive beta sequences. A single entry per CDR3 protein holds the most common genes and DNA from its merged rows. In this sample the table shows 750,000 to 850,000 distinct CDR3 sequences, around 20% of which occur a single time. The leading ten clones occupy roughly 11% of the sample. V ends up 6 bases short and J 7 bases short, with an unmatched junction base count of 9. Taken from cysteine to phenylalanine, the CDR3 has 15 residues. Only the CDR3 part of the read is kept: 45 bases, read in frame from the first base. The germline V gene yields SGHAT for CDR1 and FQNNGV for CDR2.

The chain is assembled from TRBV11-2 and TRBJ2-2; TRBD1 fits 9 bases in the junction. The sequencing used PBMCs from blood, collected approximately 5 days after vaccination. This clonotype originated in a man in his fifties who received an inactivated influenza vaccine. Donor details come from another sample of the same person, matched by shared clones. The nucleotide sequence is TGTGCCAGCAGGGAAGGACAGGGGAACTTCGGGGAGCTGTTTTTT. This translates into CASREGQGNFGELFF.